The rows below give T cell receptor beta chains drawn from one sample of a study of blood T cell repertoires in COVID-19. Assay: immunoSEQ multiplex PCR; the TCRdb copy retains only in-frame clones and omits some. The sample has over 60,000 clones; roughly 80% are singletons. Input material: peripheral blood. The receptors originated from an elderly man with active or convalescent COVID-19. Each CDR3 is given with its conserved first and last residue. The D gene is left open where the match is weak. Clone size is not always given. Where it is, it says once, few, many or a class for expanded clones.

D gene	clone size	V gene	J gene	CDR3 protein	CDR3 DNA
TRBD2	.	TRBV10-3	TRBJ2-2	CAIRPGLAGGLSNTGELFF	TGTGCCATCCGGCCCGGACTAGCGGGGGGCTTATCCAACACCGGGGAGCTGTTTTTT
.	.	TRBV29-1	TRBJ1-1	CSANRLNSEAFF	TGCAGCGCCAACCGATTGAACAGTGAAGCTTTCTTT
TRBD1	.	TRBV19	TRBJ2-1	CASSDGTGVNEQFF	TGTGCCAGTAGCGACGGGACAGGGGTCAATGAGCAGTTCTTC
.	once	TRBV29-1	TRBJ2-7	CSVWRGPSSYEQYF	TGCAGCGTCTGGCGCGGCCCGAGCTCCTACGAGCAGTACTTC
.	.	TRBV6-4	TRBJ1-2	CASSPDRRTGYTF	TGTGCCAGCAGCCCAGACAGGAGGACGGGCTACACCTTC
TRBD1	once	TRBV27	TRBJ1-2	CASAGQGAGYGYTF	TGTGCCAGCGCCGGACAGGGGGCAGGGTATGGCTACACCTTC
.	.	TRBV28	TRBJ1-5	CASTLGGVSNQPQHF	TGTGCCAGCACCCTGGGGGGGGTCTCCAATCAGCCCCAGCATTTT
.	.	TRBV11-2	TRBJ2-7	CASSLGGSSYEQYF	TGTGCCAGCAGCTTAGGCGGCAGCTCCTACGAGCAGTACTTC
TRBD2	.	TRBV9	TRBJ2-3	CASSILAGAIDTQYF	TGTGCCAGCAGCATCCTAGCGGGGGCCATAGATACGCAGTATTTT
.	few	TRBV20-1	TRBJ1-5	CSASSPHSNQPQHF	TGCAGTGCTAGTTCCCCCCATAGCAATCAGCCCCAGCATTTT
.	.	TRBV20-1	TRBJ1-2	CSASLGSDYGYTF	TGCAGTGCTAGTCTAGGGAGCGACTATGGCTACACCTTC
TRBD1	.	TRBV27	TRBJ1-4	CASSPFGDRGLVANEKLFF	TGTGCCAGCAGTCCTTTCGGGGACAGGGGTTTGGTAGCTAATGAAAAACTGTTTTTT
.	few	TRBV15	TRBJ2-4	CATSSVRQGLAKNIQYF	TGTGCCACCAGCAGCGTTCGCCAGGGACTAGCCAAAAACATTCAGTACTTC
.	once	TRBV12-3/TRBV12-4	TRBJ2-7	CASSTTSRKYF	TGTGCCAGCAGTACAACTAGCCGCAAGTACTTC